Shown below are 32 T cell receptor beta chains from a single sample sequenced in a study of a mutant IDH1 vaccine in newly diagnosed glioma (dated by TCRdb to the early 2020s). The sample's time point label is to be understood as: week 47, end of study. A 20-mer mutant IDH1 peptide at 300 micrograms in Montanide made up each vaccine dose, which was injected subcutaneously together with topical imiquimod. Libraries were built with the immunoSEQ multiplex PCR assay. Sourced from immuneACCESS, this table was stored by TCRdb with only in-frame sequences that have V and J called. A share of the clones is absent; for the studies checked, an unresolved V gene accounts for under half, and the remainder has no known explanation. The sample table holds fewer than 35,000 clones, of which approximately 83% were seen once. Of the sample, about 30% is held by the ten largest clones. Their antigen targets remain unknown.

The sequenced sample was PBMCs, obtained from a glioma patient whose treatment included an IDH1 peptide vaccine. The receptors were gathered from a man in his thirties or forties with glioma.

The chain uses TRBV2 and TRBJ2-7, with TRBD2 as a possible D gene (5 bases). CDR1 and CDR2 (germline): SNHLY, FYNNEI. This CDR3 has 14 amino acids. Trimming stripped 7 bases from V and 6 bases from J, with 19 bases between. The chain's CDR3 is CASTRGGFGSEQYF. CDR3 coding DNA: TGTGCCAGCACCCGAGGAGGTTTCGGAAGCGAGCAGTACTTC.

The genes are TRBV4-3 and TRBJ2-3, with 8 positions matching TRBD2. The CDR3 extends over 18 amino acids. J gave up 0 bases and V 0 bases, and 8 bases lay outside the gene matches. Germline loops: CDR1 LGHNA, CDR2 YSLEER. This CDR3 reads CASSQDLSSGFSTDTQYF. CDR3 sequence (DNA): TGCGCCAGCAGCCAAGATCTGTCTAGCGGGTTTAGCACAGATACGCAGTATTTT.

The V and J genes are TRBV6-1 and TRBJ2-3; 11 bases match TRBD2. V was pared by 1 base and J by 0 bases, with 0 bases of the junction left unmatched. Germline CDR1 reads MNHNS; CDR2 reads SASEGT. CDR3 length: 16 residues. Here the CDR3 reads CASSEGLAGSTDTQYF. CDR3 nucleotides: TGTGCCAGCAGTGAAGGACTAGCGGGAAGCACAGATACGCAGTATTTT.

The V call is TRBV29-1, the J call TRBJ2-1, with 9 positions matching TRBD2. Germline V gene sequence: CDR1 SQVTM, CDR2 ANQGSEA. The CDR3 consists of 15 residues. Unmatched junction bases numbered 5, after V lost 5 bases and J lost 0 bases. DNA for the CDR3: TGCAGCGTTAGACAAGCGGGGGGCTCCTACAATGAGCAGTTCTTC. Translated, it gives CSVRQAGGSYNEQFF.

V is TRBV30 and J is TRBJ2-7; D is undetermined. Germline V lookup: CDR1 GTSNPN, CDR2 SVGIG (reference sequence). The CDR3 has 14 residues. Trimming took 2 bases from V and 6 from J, leaving 17 bases between them. DNA for the CDR3: TGTGCCTGGAGTATGATGTCGGGCCCTAGCGAGCAGTACTTC. This codes for CAWSMMSGPSEQYF.

DNA of the CDR3: TGTGCCAGCAGTCGCCGAGGGGAAGGTGAAGCTTTCTTT. Amino acid sequence: CASSRRGEGEAFF. The chain uses TRBV27 and TRBJ1-1; possible D gene TRBD1, 5 bases. CDR1 MNHEY and CDR2 SMNVEV come from the germline V gene (reference sequence). V lost 5 bases to trimming and J lost 7 bases, with 14 bases between them. The CDR3 extends over 13 amino acids.

This rearrangement joins TRBV7-2 to TRBJ1-1; D remains ambiguous. This CDR3 contains 14 residues. The germline V gene encodes CDR1 SGHTA and CDR2 FQGNSA. V lost 2 bases and J 1 base, leaving 8 bases between the germline ends. The CDR3 sequence is CASSLFYENTEAFF. The CDR3 DNA sequence: TGTGCCAGCAGCTTATTTTACGAGAACACTGAAGCTTTCTTT.

J is TRBJ1-4 and V is TRBV30, with TRBD1 matching over 7 bases. Germline V CDR1 and CDR2: GTSNPN, SVGIG (reference sequence). CDR3 length: 16 amino acids. V trimming: 1 base; J trimming: 5 bases; junction bases outside the gene matches: 10. DNA of the CDR3: TGTGCCTGGAGTGGCCCCAGGGACAGTCGAAATGAAAAACTGTTTTTT. Its translation is CAWSGPRDSRNEKLFF.

This chain joins TRBV9 and TRBJ1-2, with a possible D match to TRBD1 (5 bases). The CDR3 runs to 13 residues. The germline CDR1 and CDR2 sequences are SGDLS and YYNGEE. V was trimmed by 0 bases and J by 4 bases, leaving 7 bases between them. The DNA for the CDR3 is TGTGCCAGCAGCGTAGCGGGGGTCTATGGCTACACCTTC. The encoded protein is CASSVAGVYGYTF.

The rearrangement uses TRBV9 and TRBJ2-7, with D possibly TRBD2 on 5 matching bases. Per germline, CDR1 SGDLS and CDR2 YYNGEE. The CDR3 covers 15 residues. Trimming cost V 3 bases and J 3 bases, with 16 bases left between them. The CDR3 sequence: CASSAPEGPNYEQYF. CDR3 in DNA: TGTGCCAGCAGCGCCCCCGAGGGCCCTAACTACGAGCAGTACTTC.

This rearrangement joins TRBV19 to TRBJ2-1; D ambiguous. Germline-derived CDR1 and CDR2 are LNHDA and SQIVND (reference sequence). The ends were cut back, 5 bases at V and 0 bases at J, with 11 bases in the middle. The CDR3 runs 15 residues. CDR3 loop: CASSQDKDSYNEQFF. For the CDR3, the DNA is TGTGCCAGTAGTCAAGACAAGGACTCCTACAATGAGCAGTTCTTC.

The chain combines TRBV2 with TRBJ1-2, with D tentatively TRBD1 (5 bases). V was trimmed by 2 bases and J by 4 bases, leaving 5 bases between them. Germline assignment: CDR1 SNHLY and CDR2 FYNNEI. The CDR3 has 12 residues. CDR3 in DNA: TGTGCCAGCAGTGAACAGGGCTATGGCTACACCTTC. Its translation: CASSEQGYGYTF.

This chain joins TRBV30 and TRBJ2-5; D tentatively fits TRBD1 or TRBD2 (5 bases each). CDR3 length equals 12 residues. The ends were cut back, 3 bases at V and 3 bases at J, with 8 bases in the middle. CDR1 GTSNPN and CDR2 SVGIG come from the germline V gene (reference sequence). The CDR3 loop is CAWSVGEETQYF. CDR3 coding DNA: TGTGCCTGGAGCGTGGGGGAAGAGACCCAGTACTTC.

V is TRBV2 and J is TRBJ1-4; 7 positions match TRBD1. The CDR3 has 12 residues. The germline V gene has CDR1 SNHLY and CDR2 FYNNEI. Trimming removed 7 bases from V and 11 bases from J; junction bases left unmatched: 7. For the CDR3, the DNA is TGTGCCAGCATTGAGGGGGCGTCGAAACTGTTTTTT. This codes for CASIEGASKLFF.

This chain uses TRBV4-3 with TRBJ2-1; tentative D call: TRBD2 (5 bases). CDR3 length: 14 amino acids. The germline CDR1 and CDR2 sequences are LGHNA and YSLEER. With 4 bases removed from V and 9 bases from J, the gap between germline ends came to 16 bases. DNA of the CDR3: TGCGCCAGCAGCCCCACTACGTCGGGGAGTGAGCAGTTCTTC. Protein sequence: CASSPTTSGSEQFF.

This clone showed up just once. The CDR3 coding sequence is TGTGCCAGCAGCGTTGGAGGAGACTCCTACGAGCAGTACTTC. Protein sequence: CASSVGGDSYEQYF. V usage is TRBV5-4 and J usage is TRBJ2-7; TRBD2 is a possible D gene (5 bases). Germline V gene lookup returns CDR1 SGHNT and CDR2 YYREEE (reference sequence). Trimming cost V 4 bases and J 0 bases, with 11 bases left between them. CDR3 length: 14 amino acids.

The chain has TRBV4-1 and TRBJ1-1; D gene uncertain. This CDR3 has 16 amino acids. V gave up 0 bases and J gave up 0 bases, with 11 bases separating them. CDR1 and CDR2 from the germline V gene are MGHRA and YSYEKL. The CDR3: CASSQDLEKVNTEAFF. The CDR3 DNA reads TGCGCCAGCAGCCAAGATTTGGAGAAGGTGAACACTGAAGCTTTCTTT.

V is TRBV7-8 and J is TRBJ2-7, with 12 bases that match TRBD2. V was pared by 5 bases and J by 0 bases, with 17 bases of the junction left unmatched. There are 20 residues in the CDR3. Germline CDR1 reads SGHVS; CDR2 reads FQNEAQ. CDR3 amino acids: CASSHLRRASGRESSYEQYF. DNA for the CDR3: TGTGCCAGCAGCCACCTACGTAGGGCTAGCGGGAGGGAGAGCTCCTACGAGCAGTACTTC.

The J gene is TRBJ2-7, the V gene TRBV5-1; 9 bases are shared with TRBD2. The V segment lost 7 bases and the J segment 6 bases; nucleotides outside the gene matches: 8. The CDR3 is 13 residues long. The germline gives CDR1 SGHRS, CDR2 YFSETQ. The CDR3, as DNA: TGCGCCAGCCCCCTAGCGGGGTACTCCGAGCAGTACTTC. It translates to CASPLAGYSEQYF.

The genes are TRBV27 and TRBJ2-2; 7 bases agree with TRBD2. The CDR3 runs to 16 residues. V shed 3 bases, J shed 3 bases, and the junction held 7 bases outside the gene matches. CDR1 is MNHEY and CDR2 is SMNVEV in the germline V gene (reference sequence). CDR3 bases: TGTGCCAGCAGTTTCGGAGCGGGGAGCCACACCGGGGAGCTGTTTTTT. The encoded protein is CASSFGAGSHTGELFF.

The chain is built from TRBV4-2 and TRBJ2-1; D is unresolved. The CDR3 runs 16 residues. Trimming left V 4 bases short and J 0 bases short, with 13 bases between. CDR1 is LGHNA and CDR2 is YNFKEQ in the germline V gene. The CDR3 DNA is TGTGCCAGCAGCCGGCCCTCGGGTAGCTCCTACAATGAGCAGTTCTTC. Translating it yields CASSRPSGSSYNEQFF.

The CDR3 region has the DNA TGTGCCAGCAGTGACGAGGCAGGGGGACCCTACGAGCAGTACTTC. Translated, it gives CASSDEAGGPYEQYF. The chain recombines TRBV6-1 with TRBJ2-7; 7 bases map to TRBD1. From germline, CDR1 is MNHNS and CDR2 SASEGT. CDR3 length: 15 amino acids. The V segment lost 3 bases and the J segment 2 bases; nucleotides outside the gene matches: 7.

In this sample, this clone turned up once. The V gene is TRBV28, the J gene TRBJ2-1; TRBD1 is a possible D gene (5 bases). CDR1 and CDR2 (germline): MDHEN, SYDVKM. The CDR3 is 15 residues long. V lost 5 bases to trimming and J lost 2 bases, with 13 bases between them. The CDR3 reads CASSRQPTTYNEQFF. DNA of the CDR3: TGTGCCAGCAGTAGACAGCCTACTACCTACAATGAGCAGTTCTTC.

The chain is built from TRBV2 and TRBJ2-7; D may be TRBD1 (6 bases). Per germline, CDR1 SNHLY and CDR2 FYNNEI. V lost 11 bases and J 5 bases, leaving 22 bases between the germline ends. There are 14 residues in the CDR3. DNA of the CDR3: TGTGCCTCCCGAGGGGGAACAGGGATGAACGAGCAGTACTTC. It translates to CASRGGTGMNEQYF.

V usage is TRBV7-2 and J usage is TRBJ2-3, with 14 positions matching TRBD2. This CDR3 is built from 18 residues. J gave up 1 base and V 0 bases, and 3 bases lay outside the gene matches. The germline V gene has CDR1 SGHTA and CDR2 FQGNSA. The CDR3: CASSLATSGRARTDTQYF. The CDR3 coding sequence is TGTGCCAGCAGCTTAGCGACTAGCGGGAGGGCCCGCACAGATACGCAGTATTTT.

The chain has TRBV7-8 and TRBJ1-5, with D possibly TRBD1 on 6 matching bases. Germline CDR1 SGHVS, CDR2 FQNEAQ. The CDR3 sequence is 15 residues long. The ends were cut back, 5 bases at V and 5 bases at J, with 16 bases in the middle. The CDR3 DNA is TGTGCCAGCAGCCCTTTTGGCAGGGGCGATCAGCCCCAGCATTTT. Its protein product is CASSPFGRGDQPQHF.

Only one count was recorded for this clone. The V gene is TRBV27, the J gene TRBJ2-7; the D is unclear. The CDR3 consists of 12 residues. With 8 bases removed from V and 2 bases from J, the gap between germline ends came to 10 bases. Germline V gives CDR1 MNHEY, CDR2 SMNVEV (reference sequence). This CDR3 is CASHDGPYEQYF. The CDR3 DNA reads as TGTGCCAGCCACGACGGACCCTACGAGCAGTACTTC.

This chain uses TRBV5-6 with TRBJ1-3; D is possibly TRBD1 (6 bases). The V gene's germline CDR1 is SGHDT and CDR2 YYEEEE. The length of the CDR3 is 13 residues. The germline V and J ends were trimmed by 5 bases and 4 bases, with 10 bases remaining between them. Here the CDR3 reads CASRRGTGNTIYF. The CDR3 coding sequence is TGTGCCAGCAGGAGGGGGACAGGAAACACCATATATTTT.

This chain links TRBV19 with TRBJ1-1, with D perhaps TRBD1 (5 bases). Per the germline V gene, CDR1 is LNHDA and CDR2 is SQIVND (reference sequence). Between the trimmed V and J ends, which lost 3 bases and 11 bases, there was a span of 19 bases. CDR3 length: 14 residues. CDR3 in DNA: TGTGCCAGTAGTATTAAGAGGGGCTCATCTTGGGCTTTCTTT. This translates into CASSIKRGSSWAFF.

The gene calls are TRBV19 and TRBJ2-3, with D tentatively TRBD1 (8 bases). CDR1 is LNHDA and CDR2 is SQIVND in the germline V gene (reference sequence). V gave up 5 bases and J gave up 11 bases, with 17 bases separating them. CDR3 length: 13 amino acids. This chain's CDR3 is CASSVREGTGQYF. DNA for the CDR3: TGTGCCAGTAGTGTAAGGGAGGGGACAGGGCAGTATTTT.

The chain couples TRBV19 to TRBJ2-7, with D perhaps TRBD1 or TRBD2 (5 bases each). The germline gives CDR1 LNHDA, CDR2 SQIVND (reference sequence). The CDR3 has 13 residues. V shed 3 bases and J shed 5 bases, with 11 bases lying between them. The CDR3 reads CASSMWGKDEQYF. The CDR3 nucleotides are TGTGCCAGTAGTATGTGGGGGAAGGACGAGCAGTACTTC.

The chain joins TRBV28 to TRBJ2-7; maybe TRBD1 (6 bases). The CDR3 spans 12 residues. Deletions cut 10 bases from V and 4 bases from J, with 14 bases between. Germline V gene data show CDR1 as MDHEN and CDR2 as SYDVKM. The CDR3 coding sequence is TGTGCCACCAGCGGACAGATATACGAGCAGTACTTC. It codes for CATSGQIYEQYF. The full variable domain, with the rest looked up from reference TRBV28 and TRBJ2-7, is DVKVTQSSRYLVKRTGEKVFLECVQDMDHENMFWYRQDPGLGLRLIYFSYDVKMKEKGDIPEGYSVSREKKERFSLILESASTNQTSMYLCATSGQIYEQYFGPGTRLTVT.